Below are 5 T cell receptor beta chains sequenced from a single sample in a study of cytomegalovirus exposure and HLA in healthy donors. 13 Jbeta primers and 60 Vbeta primers were used for the PCR. Sequencing used immunoSEQ multiplex PCR; TCRdb keeps in-frame clones, though not all of them. The sample contains roughly 92,000 clones, approximately 7.1% of which appear only once. Sequencing used PBMCs. These receptors all come from a man over 45 in good health and CMV-seronegative.

This sequence joins TRBV29-1 and TRBJ1-5; D not resolved. Germline loops: CDR1 SQVTM, CDR2 ANQGSEA. The CDR3 runs to 15 residues. V gave up 8 bases and J gave up 4 bases, with 21 bases separating them. The chain's CDR3 is CSYSMGQFGNQPQHF. In DNA, the CDR3 is TGCAGCTACTCCATGGGTCAATTCGGGAATCAGCCCCAGCATTTT.

In this sample, this clone turned up a few times. The V call is TRBV27, the J call TRBJ2-3; a possible D gene is TRBD1 (5 bases). This CDR3 spans 14 amino acids. Trimming took 5 bases from V and 2 from J, leaving 11 bases between them. Germline V gene sequence: CDR1 MNHEY, CDR2 SMNVEV (reference sequence). The CDR3 coding sequence is TGTGCCAGCAGTCCTAGGGGTTTCACAGATACGCAGTATTTT. This translates into CASSPRGFTDTQYF.

V and J are TRBV7-6 and TRBJ1-6; TRBD1 matches 8 bases. CDR3 size: 17 residues. Looked up from germline, CDR1 is SGHVS and CDR2 is FNYEAQ. V lost 5 bases to trimming and J lost 7 bases; unmatched junction nucleotides: 13. The CDR3: CASSKFQTQGANSPLHF. As DNA, the CDR3 is TGTGCCAGCAGCAAATTCCAGACCCAGGGGGCGAATTCACCCCTCCACTTT.

The chain links TRBV27 to TRBJ2-2; no clear D gene. CDR1 is MNHEY, CDR2 SMNVEV, per germline (reference sequence). V was clipped by 4 bases and J by 3 bases, with 3 bases between them. This CDR3 has 12 amino acids. In DNA, the CDR3 is TGTGCCAGCAGTTCCTACACCGGGGAGCTGTTTTTT. It encodes CASSSYTGELFF.

A word on this clone: The junction does not match germline at one end; this may be a read error. The CDR3 protein is CASSQEIDRGLGEQSF. CDR3 in DNA: TGCGCCAGCAGCCAAGAGATAGACAGGGGGTTAGGCGAGCAGTCCTTC. The chain joins TRBV4-3 to TRBJ2-7; 9 positions agree with TRBD1. The CDR3 has 16 residues. CDR1 is LGHNA, CDR2 YSLEER, per germline.